This section outlines one T cell receptor beta chain sequence together with its context. Its antigen is not identified. The data belong to a study of blood T cells in healthy people across ages. Study findings and constraints: When one million T cells were used, diversity estimates were thought to be underestimates.

A J-beta primer mix and a sample-barcoded 5' primer were used in a second PCR of about 6 to 12 cycles. TCRdb redid the calling of the 5' RACE reads with MiXCR, one entry per CDR3 protein. Of about 1,800,000 distinct CDR3 sequences listed, about 30% were seen once; the top ten hold roughly 8%. Each donor gave approximately 9.7 milliliters of peripheral blood. No fewer than 7 million PBMCs went into each sample. The sample taken for sequencing was blood. The clonotype comes from a woman aged 25 to 39 in good health.

DNA for the CDR3: TGTGCCAGCTCACCTATGATGACAGAGGGGAATGAAAAACTGTTTTTT. Its translation: CASSPMMTEGNEKLFF. J is TRBJ1-4 and V is TRBV18; weak D call: TRBD1 (5 bases). The V gene's germline CDR1 is KGHSH and CDR2 LQKENI. The CDR3 has 16 amino acids. Trimming left V 3 bases short and J 5 bases short, with 16 bases between.